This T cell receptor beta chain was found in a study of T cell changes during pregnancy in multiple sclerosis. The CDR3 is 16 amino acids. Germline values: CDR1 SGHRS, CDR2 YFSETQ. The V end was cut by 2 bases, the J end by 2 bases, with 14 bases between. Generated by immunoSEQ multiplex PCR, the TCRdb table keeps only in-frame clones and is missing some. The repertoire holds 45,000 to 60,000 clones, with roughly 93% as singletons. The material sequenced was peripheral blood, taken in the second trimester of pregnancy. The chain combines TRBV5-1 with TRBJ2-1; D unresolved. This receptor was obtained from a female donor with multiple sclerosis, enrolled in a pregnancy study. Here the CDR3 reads CASSFPRDTTYNEQFF. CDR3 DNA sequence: TGCGCCAGCAGCTTTCCGCGAGATACTACCTACAATGAGCAGTTCTTC. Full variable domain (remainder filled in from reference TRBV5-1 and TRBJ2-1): KAGVTQTPRYLIKTRGQQVTLSCSPISGHRSVSWYQQTPGQGLQFLFEYFSETQRNKGNFPGRFSGRQFSNSRSEMNVSTLELGDSALYLCASSFPRDTTYNEQFFGPGTRLTVL.